The 32 T cell receptor beta chains presented below share a single source sample, sequenced in a study of shared clonotypes between healthy human individuals. Sequencing was performed with immunoSEQ multiplex PCR; in TCRdb, only in-frame clones are kept and a portion is missing. The sample contains approximately 700,000 clones, 60% to 75% of which appear only once. Sequenced input: memory CD4+ T cells sorted from blood. Subset noted: CD45RA-negative fraction. The origin of the receptors is a woman aged 25-40 years in good health.

V usage is TRBV2 and J usage is TRBJ1-2; D not resolved. The length of the CDR3 is 15 residues. The V gene lost 0 bases and the J gene lost 8 bases, with 16 bases spanning the gap. From germline, CDR1 is SNHLY and CDR2 FYNNEI. The CDR3: CASSEAVRPRRGYTF. CDR3 DNA: TGTGCCAGCAGTGAAGCGGTCCGGCCCCGTCGGGGCTACACCTTC.

Turning to this clone: It is likely a read error: a sequence one base away is far more abundant. The sample holds other DNA sequences that translate to the same CDR3. The V and J genes are TRBV28 and TRBJ2-7; D unclear. The length of the CDR3 is 12 residues. Germline V lookup: CDR1 MDHEN, CDR2 SYDVKM. The CDR3 protein is CASSLVLGEQYF. The CDR3, as DNA: TGCGCCAGCAGTTTAGTCCTCGGGGAGCAGTACTTC.

In its sample, this clone was seen a few times. This sequence joins TRBV5-4 and TRBJ2-5; 10 nucleotides agree with TRBD1. The CDR3 covers 14 residues. J was trimmed by 9 bases and V by 0 bases; bases with no gene match: 5. CDR1 SGHNT and CDR2 YYREEE come from the germline V gene (reference sequence). CDR3 sequence (DNA): TGTGCCAGCAGCTTGGCTGGGACAGGGGAGGCCCAGTACTTC. Its translation is CASSLAGTGEAQYF.

This chain uses TRBV6-5 with TRBJ2-5; D might be TRBD1 (5 bases). The CDR3 contains 15 residues. Trimming took 7 bases from V and 4 from J, leaving 19 bases between them. Germline lookup yields CDR1 MNHEY and CDR2 SVGAGI. CDR3 nucleotide sequence: TGTGCCAGCACCGCGTCAGGGTATCGAGGAGAGACCCAGTACTTC. The encoded protein is CASTASGYRGETQYF.

The V and J genes are TRBV18 and TRBJ2-7, with D tentatively TRBD2 (7 bases). The germline CDR1 and CDR2 sequences are KGHSH and LQKENI. Trimming pared 6 bases from V and 6 bases from J, leaving 15 bases between. The CDR3 contains 13 residues. The CDR3, as DNA: TGTGCCAGCTCGCCGGGGGGCGGGAGCGAGCAGTACTTC. Protein product: CASSPGGGSEQYF.

V gene TRBV28 combines with J gene TRBJ2-7, with 7 bases aligning to TRBD1. J lost 9 bases, V lost 6 bases, and 8 bases had no gene match. The CDR3 has 12 residues. CDR1 is MDHEN, CDR2 SYDVKM, per germline. CDR3 nucleotide sequence: TGTGCCAGCAGCTCTGACCGACAGGGGCAGTACTTC. It is translated as CASSSDRQGQYF.

The chain is built from TRBV5-1 and TRBJ2-5; tentatively, D is TRBD1 (6 bases). The germline V and J ends were trimmed by 0 bases and 1 base, with 16 bases remaining between them. The CDR3 has 17 amino acids. Per germline, CDR1 SGHRS and CDR2 YFSETQ. CDR3 nucleotide sequence: TGCGCCAGCAGCTTGGGCATGGGGGCGCGGAGCCAAGAGACCCAGTACTTC. As protein: CASSLGMGARSQETQYF.

On this clone itself: Other DNA sequences from this sample encode an identical CDR3 as well. V usage is TRBV27 and J usage is TRBJ1-2; D is undetermined. Germline values: CDR1 MNHEY, CDR2 SMNVEV (reference sequence). The CDR3 contains 13 residues. Trimming removed 8 bases at V and 2 bases at J, with 12 bases between. The CDR3 loop reads CASSLGVNYGYTF. The CDR3 coding sequence is TGTGCCAGCTCTCTTGGAGTGAACTATGGCTACACCTTC.

The chain is built from TRBV29-1 and TRBJ2-3; D remains ambiguous. The CDR3 is 13 residues long. The V end lost 4 bases, the J end lost 0 bases, and 8 bases lay between the germline ends. CDR1 and CDR2 (germline): SQVTM, ANQGSEA. In DNA form, the CDR3 reads TGCAGCGTTGGAAGCGTGAGCACAGATACGCAGTATTTT. Protein product: CSVGSVSTDTQYF.

The table lists this clone with a few counts. The chain is built from TRBV10-3 and TRBJ1-2, with 8 nucleotides matching TRBD1. With 0 bases clipped from V and 1 base from J, the junction kept 7 bases outside the gene matches. In germline, CDR1 is ENHRY, CDR2 SYGVKD. This CDR3 is built from 17 residues. CDR3 in amino acids: CAISESGTGGYNYGYTF. The CDR3 DNA is TGTGCCATCAGTGAGTCCGGGACAGGAGGCTATAACTATGGCTACACCTTC.

This clone occurred many times. The genes are TRBV5-8 and TRBJ1-6, with 10 bases matching TRBD1. The trim removed 3 bases at V and 10 bases at J, leaving 7 bases unmatched. The CDR3 covers 15 residues. Germline V lookup: CDR1 SGHTS, CDR2 YDEGEE. This chain's CDR3 is CASSSMTGGLSPLHF. The CDR3, as DNA: TGTGCCAGCAGCTCCATGACAGGGGGCTTGTCACCCCTCCACTTT.

This clone was seen a few times. V usage is TRBV5-1 and J usage is TRBJ2-7; 9 bases line up with TRBD2. The CDR3 runs 14 residues. V was pared by 3 bases and J by 6 bases, with 7 bases of the junction left unmatched. Germline CDR1 SGHRS, CDR2 YFSETQ. The CDR3 protein is CASSSAGLAGEQYF. The CDR3 bases are TGCGCCAGCAGCTCCGCGGGACTAGCTGGCGAGCAGTACTTC. Based on the CDR3 plus reference TRBV5-1 and TRBJ2-7, the full variable domain is KAGVTQTPRYLIKTRGQQVTLSCSPISGHRSVSWYQQTPGQGLQFLFEYFSETQRNKGNFPGRFSGRQFSNSRSEMNVSTLELGDSALYLCASSSAGLAGEQYFGPGTRLTVT.

This clone was found a few times. V is TRBV28 and J is TRBJ1-4; 9 nucleotides align to TRBD1. This CDR3 is 16 amino acids long. Germline CDR1 MDHEN, CDR2 SYDVKM. J lost 0 bases, V lost 10 bases, and 9 bases had no gene match. The CDR3 DNA follows: TGTGCCACCCGGACAGGGGTACGGGCAACTAATGAAAAACTGTTTTTT. Its protein is CATRTGVRATNEKLFF.

Concerning this clone itself: Distinct nucleotide sequences in the sample also encode this CDR3. The V and J genes are TRBV27 and TRBJ2-5; no clear D. Trimming shortened V by 5 bases and J by 0 bases, and 4 bases separated the two germline ends. The CDR3 contains 12 residues. Germline V gene sequence: CDR1 MNHEY, CDR2 SMNVEV (reference sequence). The DNA of the CDR3 is TGTGCCAGCAGTCTGGACCAAGAGACCCAGTACTTC. Its translation: CASSLDQETQYF.

This clone has a handful of counts. The rearrangement joins TRBV5-4 to TRBJ2-1, with D perhaps assigned TRBD1 or TRBD2 (5 bases each). Germline CDR1 is SGHNT and CDR2 is YYREEE (reference sequence). With 4 bases removed from V and 9 bases from J, the gap between germline ends came to 17 bases. CDR3 size: 14 residues. The CDR3 DNA follows: TGTGCCAGCAGCACCGGGGACCCCCGCGGTGAGCAGTTCTTC. It yields the protein CASSTGDPRGEQFF.

This clone showed up just a few times. The rearrangement uses TRBV5-1 and TRBJ2-7, with D possibly being TRBD2 (7 bases). The V and J ends lost 0 bases and 6 bases respectively, with 16 bases between them. Germline CDR1 and CDR2: SGHRS and YFSETQ. The CDR3 runs 15 residues. CDR3 DNA: TGCGCCAGCAGCTTGGCCGGAGGGGGAGGGCGCGAGCAGTACTTC. Protein: CASSLAGGGGREQYF.

The chain links TRBV5-4 to TRBJ1-1, with D maybe TRBD1 (5 bases). From germline, CDR1 is SGHNT and CDR2 YYREEE (reference sequence). V shed 9 bases and J shed 3 bases, with 9 bases lying between them. CDR3 length: 11 residues. The CDR3 DNA reads as TGTGCCACACGGGGGGACACTGAAGCTTTCTTT. Protein: CATRGDTEAFF.

The chain employs TRBV5-1 and TRBJ2-7, with TRBD1 identical over 7 bases. CDR1 is SGHRS and CDR2 is YFSETQ in the germline V gene. This CDR3 has 14 amino acids. Trimming cost V 1 base and J 7 bases; bases outside gene matches: 8. CDR3 amino acids: CASSLMQGVGEQYF. In nucleotides, the CDR3 is TGCGCCAGCAGCTTGATGCAGGGGGTGGGTGAGCAGTACTTC.

This clone was found once. A read error is likely here: a far larger clone is one base away. The sample contains more than one DNA sequence encoding this CDR3. This chain joins TRBV19 and TRBJ1-5; D gene ambiguous. The CDR3 has 13 amino acids. Germline V gene lookup returns CDR1 LNHDA and CDR2 SQIVND (reference sequence). This CDR3 reads CASTPYSNQPQHF. In DNA form, the CDR3 reads TGTGCCAGTACCCCGTATAGCAATCAACCCCAGCATTTT.

The rearrangement uses TRBV5-8 and TRBJ1-2; possible D gene TRBD1, 6 bases. This CDR3 has 12 residues. V lost 5 bases to trimming and J lost 5 bases, with 10 bases between them. The germline gives CDR1 SGHTS, CDR2 YDEGEE. The CDR3 loop reads CASSFGTYGYTF. Written as DNA, the CDR3 is TGTGCCAGCAGTTTTGGGACATATGGCTACACCTTC.

This clone has only one observation. The chain joins TRBV30 to TRBJ1-5, with 7 bases lining up with TRBD1. The CDR3 extends over 13 amino acids. V dropped 6 bases and J dropped 1; count of bases not matched to a gene: 3. CDR1 and CDR2 from the germline V gene are GTSNPN and SVGIG (reference sequence). The DNA for the CDR3 is TGTGCCTGCCAGGGGGAGAGCAATCAGCCCCAGCATTTT. Translated, it gives CACQGESNQPQHF.

This clone is a singleton in its sample. The V gene is TRBV28, the J gene TRBJ2-7, with 7 bases lining up with TRBD1. Germline V lookup: CDR1 MDHEN, CDR2 SYDVKM. V was pared by 4 bases and J by 1 base, with 10 bases of the junction left unmatched. The CDR3 loop spans 16 amino acids. The CDR3 protein is CASSSIGQAPSYEQYF. CDR3 DNA sequence: TGTGCCAGCAGTTCTATCGGACAGGCCCCTTCCTACGAGCAGTACTTC. The complete variable domain, with remaining parts taken from reference TRBV28 and TRBJ2-7, reads DVKVTQSSRYLVKRTGEKVFLECVQDMDHENMFWYRQDPGLGLRLIYFSYDVKMKEKGDIPEGYSVSREKKERFSLILESASTNQTSMYLCASSSIGQAPSYEQYFGPGTRLTVT.

This clone was seen a single time. V usage is TRBV7-8 and J usage is TRBJ2-1; TRBD1 matches 9 bases. Unmatched junction bases numbered 9, after V lost 6 bases and J lost 9 bases. CDR1 and CDR2 (germline): SGHVS, FQNEAQ. This CDR3 contains 14 residues. The CDR3 is CASSSNRGQPEQFF. As DNA, the CDR3 is TGTGCCAGCAGTTCTAACAGGGGGCAACCTGAGCAGTTCTTC.

V and J are TRBV30 and TRBJ1-1, with 8 nucleotides matching TRBD1. The germline gives CDR1 GTSNPN, CDR2 SVGIG (reference sequence). Unmatched junction bases numbered 5, after V lost 5 bases and J lost 3 bases. CDR3 size: 13 residues. The CDR3 loop reads CAWGGQAYTEAFF. The CDR3 DNA follows: TGTGCCTGGGGGGGACAGGCATACACTGAAGCTTTCTTT.

The chain uses TRBV6-1 and TRBJ2-1; 7 bases map to TRBD2. The germline V gene has CDR1 MNHNS and CDR2 SASEGT. V trimming: 0 bases; J trimming: 5 bases; junction bases outside the gene matches: 13. The CDR3 length is 18 residues. The CDR3 bases are TGTGCCAGCAGTGAAGCCGCTTTTGCGGGAGAATACCACAATGAGCAGTTCTTC. Translated, it gives CASSEAAFAGEYHNEQFF.

Only one count was recorded for this clone. The chain carries TRBV7-8 and TRBJ2-2; possible D gene TRBD2, 7 bases. Per the germline V gene, CDR1 is SGHVS and CDR2 is FQNEAQ. Trimming took off 8 bases at V and 2 bases at J, with 15 bases between the two ends. The CDR3 contains 15 residues. In nucleotides, the CDR3 is TGTGCCAGCGCCTGGGGGGGCGCAAACACCGGGGAGCTGTTTTTT. Its translation: CASAWGGANTGELFF. Full variable domain (outside the CDR3, taken from reference TRBV7-8 and TRBJ2-2): GAGVSQSPRYKVAKRGQDVALRCDPISGHVSLFWYQQALGQGPEFLTYFQNEAQLDKSGLPSDRFFAERPEGSVSTLKIQRTQQEDSAVYLCASAWGGANTGELFFGEGSRLTVL.

This chain links TRBV19 with TRBJ1-5; D gene ambiguous. Trimming removed 3 bases at V and 3 bases at J, with 6 bases between. Germline V gene data show CDR1 as LNHDA and CDR2 as SQIVND (reference sequence). The CDR3 has 13 residues. CDR3 protein: CASSMEINQPQHF. As DNA, the CDR3 is TGTGCCAGTAGTATGGAGATCAATCAGCCCCAGCATTTT.

This chain connects TRBV7-9 to TRBJ2-3; possible D gene TRBD2, 5 bases. Per the germline V gene, CDR1 is SEHNR and CDR2 is FQNEAQ (reference sequence). The CDR3 has 13 residues. CDR3 residues: CALAISRTDTQYF. Here the CDR3 DNA reads TGTGCTCTAGCCATTAGCCGCACAGATACGCAGTATTTT.

This chain uses TRBV4-2 with TRBJ2-7, with a possible D match to TRBD1 (6 bases). The CDR3 spans 14 residues. Germline V CDR1 and CDR2: LGHNA, YNFKEQ. The germline V and J ends were trimmed by 4 bases and 5 bases, with 15 bases remaining between them. The CDR3 here is CASSRITGLDEQYF. The CDR3 DNA reads as TGTGCCAGCAGCCGAATAACAGGGTTGGACGAGCAGTACTTC.

This chain joins TRBV2 and TRBJ2-3; tentatively, D is TRBD2 (6 bases). Deletions cut 4 bases from V and 5 bases from J, with 13 bases between. The CDR3 has 14 amino acids. The V gene's germline CDR1 is SNHLY and CDR2 FYNNEI. The CDR3 region is CASSVTGVGDTQYF. The CDR3, as DNA: TGTGCCAGCAGTGTAACGGGGGTAGGAGATACGCAGTATTTT.

The rearrangement joins TRBV19 to TRBJ2-3; 12 nucleotides agree with TRBD2. The CDR3 spans 15 residues. Germline assignment: CDR1 LNHDA and CDR2 SQIVND (reference sequence). Losses at the gene ends were 3 bases for V and 6 bases for J; bases not matched to a gene: 4. CDR3 amino acids: CASSIPSGRADTQYF. The CDR3 region has the DNA TGTGCCAGTAGTATTCCTAGCGGGAGGGCGGATACGCAGTATTTT.

V gene TRBV27 combines with J gene TRBJ2-4; the match to TRBD2 covers 9 bases. The CDR3 extends over 17 amino acids. V gave up 6 bases and J gave up 0 bases; unmatched junction bases: 9. Per the germline V gene, CDR1 is MNHEY and CDR2 is SMNVEV (reference sequence). The CDR3 sequence: CASSGRGGTIAKNIQYF. The CDR3, as DNA: TGTGCCAGCAGCGGGCGGGGGGGGACCATAGCCAAAAACATTCAGTACTTC.